This T cell receptor beta chain was sequenced in a study of T cell responses to AZD1222 COVID-19 vaccine. Clones were read by immunoSEQ multiplex PCR, and TCRdb kept only the in-frame ones, dropping some. The sample records 100,000 to 150,000 clones, about 85% being singletons. This CDR3 is built from 15 residues. Trimming removed 0 bases at V and 3 bases at J, with 9 bases between. CDR1 is LNHNV and CDR2 is YYDKDF in the germline V gene (reference sequence). This clone has a single count. This material consisted of peripheral blood, taken on day 0 of AZD1222 vaccination. The chain couples TRBV15 to TRBJ1-3, with unresolved D. The receptor comes from an adult in good health. CDR3 nucleotides: TGTGCCACCAGCAGAGACCAAGGCTTTGGAAACACCATATATTTT. It codes for CATSRDQGFGNTIYF.